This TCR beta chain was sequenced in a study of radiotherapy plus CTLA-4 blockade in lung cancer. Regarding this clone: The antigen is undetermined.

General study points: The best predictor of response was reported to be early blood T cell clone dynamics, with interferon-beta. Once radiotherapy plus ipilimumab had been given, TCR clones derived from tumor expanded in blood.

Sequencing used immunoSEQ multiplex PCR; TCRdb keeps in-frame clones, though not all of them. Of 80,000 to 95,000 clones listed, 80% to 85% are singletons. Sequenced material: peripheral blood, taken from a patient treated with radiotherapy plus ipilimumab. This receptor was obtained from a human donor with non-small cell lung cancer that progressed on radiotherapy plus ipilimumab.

The CDR3 region is CASSDAGGSRETQYF. As DNA, the CDR3 is TGTGCCAGCAGTGACGCGGGCGGCTCACGGGAGACCCAGTACTTC. J is TRBJ2-5 and V is TRBV2, with D perhaps TRBD2 (5 bases). CDR3 length: 15 residues. Germline CDR1 is SNHLY and CDR2 is FYNNEI. The V gene lost 3 bases and the J gene lost 5 bases, with 16 bases spanning the gap.